The clone carrying this TCR beta chain was seen a few times. The sample belongs to a study of early stage breast cancer tumors. The CDR3 sequence is 13 residues long. CDR1 and CDR2 (germline): LNHDA, SQIVND (reference sequence). The ends were cut back, 8 bases at V and 8 bases at J, with 16 bases in the middle. Produced via immunoSEQ multiplex PCR; TCRdb's table is partial and in-frame only. The table includes 5,000 or so clones, approximately 70% detected once. The chain carries TRBV19 and TRBJ2-1, with a tentative D call TRBD1 (5 bases). Specimen: normal breast tissue next to the tumor. The TCR was taken from a person in their sixties or seventies with breast cancer. In nucleotides, the CDR3 is TGTGCCAGTTCCCGGACCTTAGGGGATGAGCAGTTCTTC. It is translated as CASSRTLGDEQFF.